The rows below give T cell receptor beta chains drawn from one sample of a study of patients and donors after allogeneic stem cell transplantation. TCRdb processed the RT-PCR reads anew with MiXCR; each CDR3 protein has one entry. Here the sample spans some 960,000 distinct CDR3 sequences, roughly 18% being singletons. The material sequenced was blood, either unsorted or a sorted T cell fraction (not recorded which). The origin of the receptors is a human donor who was either an allogeneic HSCT recipient or a stem cell or donor lymphocyte infusion donor (not recorded which). It is not recorded whose cells these are; they may come from a transplant donor. CDR3s leave out the opening cysteine and the closing phenylalanine or tryptophan. Each record gives: J gene, V gene, clone size, CDR3 protein. Part of the rows lack a size; the others show once, few, many or a class for expanded clones.

J gene: TRBJ2-2; V gene: TRBV11-3; clone size: once; CDR3 protein: ASSLDLAGGHTGELF
J gene: TRBJ1-2; V gene: TRBV7-9; clone size: NA; CDR3 protein: ASSLRDRGYGYT
J gene: TRBJ2-3; V gene: TRBV11-2; clone size: NA; CDR3 protein: ASSYTSLAGVRTDTQY
J gene: TRBJ2-1; V gene: TRBV9; clone size: NA; CDR3 protein: ASSAEPNEQF
J gene: TRBJ2-1; V gene: TRBV29-1; clone size: few; CDR3 protein: SIHIQGDEQF
J gene: TRBJ1-1; V gene: TRBV10-3; clone size: few; CDR3 protein: AIRTEAEAF
J gene: TRBJ1-2; V gene: TRBV12-3/TRBV12-4; clone size: few; CDR3 protein: ASSRRQKIYGYT
J gene: TRBJ2-3; V gene: TRBV19; clone size: NA; CDR3 protein: ASSISVLDTQY
J gene: TRBJ2-5; V gene: TRBV12-3/TRBV12-4; clone size: few; CDR3 protein: ASSRSGAFSETQY
J gene: TRBJ2-1; V gene: TRBV12-3/TRBV12-4; clone size: few; CDR3 protein: ASSPDEHYNEQF
J gene: TRBJ2-1; V gene: TRBV5-1; clone size: NA; CDR3 protein: ASSAGTSGLNEQF
J gene: TRBJ2-7; V gene: TRBV24-1; clone size: few; CDR3 protein: ATSDSSTSVYEQY
J gene: TRBJ1-2; V gene: TRBV5-6; clone size: NA; CDR3 protein: ASSLTQGNYGYT
J gene: TRBJ1-1; V gene: TRBV12-3/TRBV12-4; clone size: few; CDR3 protein: ASSVSMSKVSYTEAF
J gene: TRBJ2-7; V gene: TRBV5-6; clone size: once; CDR3 protein: ASGLGAASYEQY
J gene: TRBJ2-2; V gene: TRBV29-1; clone size: few; CDR3 protein: SVGSGNTGELF
J gene: TRBJ2-5; V gene: TRBV12-3/TRBV12-4; clone size: NA; CDR3 protein: ASSFGGLLQETQY
J gene: TRBJ2-1; V gene: TRBV4-1; clone size: few; CDR3 protein: ASSHRRPLSYNEQF